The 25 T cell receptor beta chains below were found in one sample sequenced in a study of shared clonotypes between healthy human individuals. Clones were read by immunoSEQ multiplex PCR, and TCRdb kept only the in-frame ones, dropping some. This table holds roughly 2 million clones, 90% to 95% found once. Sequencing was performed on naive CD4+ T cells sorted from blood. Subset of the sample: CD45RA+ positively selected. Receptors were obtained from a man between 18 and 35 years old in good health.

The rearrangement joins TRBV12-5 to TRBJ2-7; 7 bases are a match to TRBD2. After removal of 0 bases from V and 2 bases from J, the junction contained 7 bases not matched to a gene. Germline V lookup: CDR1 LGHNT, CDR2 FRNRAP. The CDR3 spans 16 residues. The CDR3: CASGLVVTGGPYEQYF. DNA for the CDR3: TGTGCTAGTGGTTTGGTAGTGACGGGGGGTCCCTACGAGCAGTACTTC.

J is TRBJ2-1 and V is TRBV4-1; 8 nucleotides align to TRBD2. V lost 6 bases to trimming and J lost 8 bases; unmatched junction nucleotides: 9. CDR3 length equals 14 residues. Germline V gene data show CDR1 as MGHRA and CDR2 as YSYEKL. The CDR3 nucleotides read TGCGCCAGCAGTAAAGCGGGAGCAGGGGATGAGCAGTTCTTC. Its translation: CASSKAGAGDEQFF.

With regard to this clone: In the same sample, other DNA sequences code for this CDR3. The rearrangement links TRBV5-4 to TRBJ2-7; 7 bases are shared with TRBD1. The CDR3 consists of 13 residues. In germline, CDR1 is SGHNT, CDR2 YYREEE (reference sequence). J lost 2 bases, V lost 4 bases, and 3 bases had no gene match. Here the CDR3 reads CASSRDRPYEQYF. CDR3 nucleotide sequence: TGTGCCAGCAGCCGGGACAGACCCTACGAGCAGTACTTC.

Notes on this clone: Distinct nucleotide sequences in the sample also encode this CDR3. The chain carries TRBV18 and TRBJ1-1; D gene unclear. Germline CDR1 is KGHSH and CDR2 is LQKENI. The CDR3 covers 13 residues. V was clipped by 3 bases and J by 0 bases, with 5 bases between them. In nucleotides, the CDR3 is TGTGCCAGCTCACCTACAGTGAACACTGAAGCTTTCTTT. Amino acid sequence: CASSPTVNTEAFF.

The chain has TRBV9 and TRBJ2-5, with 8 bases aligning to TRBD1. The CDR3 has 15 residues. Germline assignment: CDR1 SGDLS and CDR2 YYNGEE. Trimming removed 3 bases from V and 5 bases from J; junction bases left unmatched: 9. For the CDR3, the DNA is TGTGCCAGCAGCGCCGGACAGGGTAAAGTTGAGACCCAGTACTTC. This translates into CASSAGQGKVETQYF.

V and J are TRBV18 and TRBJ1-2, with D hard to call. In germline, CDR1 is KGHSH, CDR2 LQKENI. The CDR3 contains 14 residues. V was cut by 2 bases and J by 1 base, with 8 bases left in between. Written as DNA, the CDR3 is TGTGCCAGCTCACCAGACCCGGGTAACTATGGCTACACCTTC. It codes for CASSPDPGNYGYTF.

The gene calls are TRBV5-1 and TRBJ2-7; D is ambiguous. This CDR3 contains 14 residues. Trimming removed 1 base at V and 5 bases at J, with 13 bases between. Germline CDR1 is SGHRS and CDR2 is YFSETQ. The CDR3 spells CASSLRNWMNEQYF. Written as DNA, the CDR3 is TGCGCCAGCAGCTTGAGAAACTGGATGAACGAGCAGTACTTC. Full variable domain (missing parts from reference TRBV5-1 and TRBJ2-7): KAGVTQTPRYLIKTRGQQVTLSCSPISGHRSVSWYQQTPGQGLQFLFEYFSETQRNKGNFPGRFSGRQFSNSRSEMNVSTLELGDSALYLCASSLRNWMNEQYFGPGTRLTVT.

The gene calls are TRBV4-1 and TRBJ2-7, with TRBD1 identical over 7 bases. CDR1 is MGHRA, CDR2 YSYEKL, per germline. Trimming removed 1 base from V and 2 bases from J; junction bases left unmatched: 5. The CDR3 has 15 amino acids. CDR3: CASSQGDSDPYEQYF. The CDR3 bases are TGCGCCAGCAGCCAAGGGGACAGTGACCCCTACGAGCAGTACTTC.

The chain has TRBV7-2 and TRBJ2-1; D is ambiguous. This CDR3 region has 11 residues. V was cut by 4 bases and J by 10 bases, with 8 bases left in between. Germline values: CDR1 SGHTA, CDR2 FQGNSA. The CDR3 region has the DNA TGTGCCAGCAGCTCAAGCGTCGAGCAGTTCTTC. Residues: CASSSSVEQFF.

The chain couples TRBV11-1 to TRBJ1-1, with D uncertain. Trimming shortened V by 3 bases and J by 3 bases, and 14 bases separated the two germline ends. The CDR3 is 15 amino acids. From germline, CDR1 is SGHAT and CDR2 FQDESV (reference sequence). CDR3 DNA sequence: TGTGCCAGCAGCTTCTTGGGGAGTAGCGACACTGAAGCTTTCTTT. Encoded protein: CASSFLGSSDTEAFF.

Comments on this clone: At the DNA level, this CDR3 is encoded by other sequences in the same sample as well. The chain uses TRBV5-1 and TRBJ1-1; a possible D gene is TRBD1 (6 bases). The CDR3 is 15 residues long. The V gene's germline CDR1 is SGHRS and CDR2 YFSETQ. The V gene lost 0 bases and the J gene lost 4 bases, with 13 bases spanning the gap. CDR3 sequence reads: CASSLAPRGGTEAFF. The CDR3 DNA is TGCGCCAGCAGCTTGGCCCCTAGAGGGGGCACTGAAGCTTTCTTT.

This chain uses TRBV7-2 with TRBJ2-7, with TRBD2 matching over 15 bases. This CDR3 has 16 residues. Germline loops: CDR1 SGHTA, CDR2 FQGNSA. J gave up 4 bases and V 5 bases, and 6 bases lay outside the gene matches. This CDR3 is CASSEEGLAGGYEQYF. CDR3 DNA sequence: TGTGCCAGCAGCGAAGAGGGACTAGCGGGGGGATACGAGCAGTACTTC.

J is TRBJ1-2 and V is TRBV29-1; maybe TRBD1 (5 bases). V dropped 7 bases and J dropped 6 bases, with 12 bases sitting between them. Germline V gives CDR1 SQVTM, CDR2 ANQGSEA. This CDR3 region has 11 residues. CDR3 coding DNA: TGCAGCGAGGGGACGGTGGATGGCTACACCTTC. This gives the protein CSEGTVDGYTF.

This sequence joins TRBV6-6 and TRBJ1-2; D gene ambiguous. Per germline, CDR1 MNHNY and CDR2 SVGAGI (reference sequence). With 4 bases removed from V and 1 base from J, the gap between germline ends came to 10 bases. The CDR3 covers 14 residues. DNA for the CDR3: TGTGCCAGCAGTTTCCAGAGAGATAACTATGGCTACACCTTC. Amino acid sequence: CASSFQRDNYGYTF.

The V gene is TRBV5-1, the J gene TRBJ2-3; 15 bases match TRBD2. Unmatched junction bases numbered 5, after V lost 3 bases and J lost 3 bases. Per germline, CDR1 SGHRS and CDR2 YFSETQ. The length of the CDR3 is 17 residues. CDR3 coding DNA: TGCGCCAGCAGCTCCGGACTAGCGGGAGGGCCGACAGATACGCAGTATTTT. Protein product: CASSSGLAGGPTDTQYF.

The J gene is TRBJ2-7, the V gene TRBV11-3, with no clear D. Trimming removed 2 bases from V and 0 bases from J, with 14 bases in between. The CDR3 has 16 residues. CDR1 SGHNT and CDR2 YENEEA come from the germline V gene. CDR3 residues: CASSLSAGATSYEQYF. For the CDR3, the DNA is TGTGCCAGCAGCTTATCAGCAGGTGCCACCTCCTACGAGCAGTACTTC.

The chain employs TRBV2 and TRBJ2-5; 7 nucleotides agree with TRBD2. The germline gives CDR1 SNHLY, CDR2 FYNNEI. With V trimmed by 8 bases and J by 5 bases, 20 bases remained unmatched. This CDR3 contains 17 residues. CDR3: CASLTLPAGENLETQYF. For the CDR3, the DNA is TGTGCCAGCTTGACCCTCCCCGCGGGGGAGAATTTGGAGACCCAGTACTTC.

In nucleotides, the CDR3 is TGTGCCAGCAGCTTAGGAGGCGGGGCGCACACAGATACGCAGTATTTT. This gives the protein CASSLGGGAHTDTQYF. The chain has TRBV11-3 and TRBJ2-3; a weak D match, TRBD2 (6 bases). Trimming pared 1 base from V and 2 bases from J, leaving 13 bases between. The CDR3 has 16 amino acids. Looked up from germline, CDR1 is SGHNT and CDR2 is YENEEA.

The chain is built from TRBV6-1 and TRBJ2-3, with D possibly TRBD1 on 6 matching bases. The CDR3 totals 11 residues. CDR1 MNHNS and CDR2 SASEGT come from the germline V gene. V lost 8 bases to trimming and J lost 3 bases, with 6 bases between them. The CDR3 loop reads CASGQTDTQYF. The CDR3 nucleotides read TGTGCCAGCGGACAGACAGATACGCAGTATTTT.

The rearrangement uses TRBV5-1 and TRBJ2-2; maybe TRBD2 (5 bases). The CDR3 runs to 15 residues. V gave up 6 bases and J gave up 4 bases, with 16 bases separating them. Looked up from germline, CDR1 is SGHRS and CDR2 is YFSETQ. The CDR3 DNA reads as TGCGCCAGCAAAGTTAAGGCTAGCTCCACCGGGGAGCTGTTTTTT. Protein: CASKVKASSTGELFF.

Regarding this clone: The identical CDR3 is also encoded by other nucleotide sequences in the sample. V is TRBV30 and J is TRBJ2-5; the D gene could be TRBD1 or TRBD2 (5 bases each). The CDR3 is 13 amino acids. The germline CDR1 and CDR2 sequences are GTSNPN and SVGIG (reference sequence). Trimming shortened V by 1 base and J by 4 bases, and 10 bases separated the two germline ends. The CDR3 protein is CAWSGGRRETQYF. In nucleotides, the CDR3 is TGTGCCTGGAGTGGGGGGAGACGAGAGACCCAGTACTTC.

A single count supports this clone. The CDR3 is CAWRGGGKDTQYF. CDR3 nucleotide sequence: TGTGCCTGGAGAGGGGGGGGAAAGGATACGCAGTATTTT. This chain links TRBV30 with TRBJ2-3; D is possibly TRBD2 (7 bases). The germline V gene encodes CDR1 GTSNPN and CDR2 SVGIG (reference sequence). V was pared by 3 bases and J by 6 bases, with 13 bases between. This CDR3 is 13 amino acids long.

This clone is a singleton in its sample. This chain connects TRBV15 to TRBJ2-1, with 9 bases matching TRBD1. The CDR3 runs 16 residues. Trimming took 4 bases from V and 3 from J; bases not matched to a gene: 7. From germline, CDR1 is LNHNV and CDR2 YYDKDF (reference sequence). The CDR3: CATSKTGGNNYNEQFF. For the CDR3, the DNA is TGTGCCACCAGCAAGACAGGGGGAAACAACTACAATGAGCAGTTCTTC.

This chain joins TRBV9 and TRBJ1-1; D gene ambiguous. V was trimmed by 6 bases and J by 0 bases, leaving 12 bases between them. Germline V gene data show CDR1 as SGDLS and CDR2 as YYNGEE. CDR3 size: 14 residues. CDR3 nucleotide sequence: TGTGCCAGCAAGTTAGACCCGATGAACACTGAAGCTTTCTTT. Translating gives CASKLDPMNTEAFF.

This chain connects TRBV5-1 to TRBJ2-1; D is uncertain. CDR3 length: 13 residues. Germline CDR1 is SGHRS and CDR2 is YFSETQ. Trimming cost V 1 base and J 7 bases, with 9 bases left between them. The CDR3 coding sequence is TGCGCCAGCAGCTTGATAACCGGGAATGAGCAGTTCTTC. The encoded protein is CASSLITGNEQFF.